Below, 28 T cell receptor beta chains from the same sample are listed, as sequenced in a study of T cell clonotyping in hematopoietic cell transplantation. Produced via immunoSEQ multiplex PCR; TCRdb's table is partial and in-frame only. The table lists about 16,000 clones, 93% of them singletons. Time point: recipient sample about 28 days before transplant, after cytoreduction. The specimen was peripheral blood mononuclear cells, collected before stem cell transplant. The receptor set was obtained from a young man with biphenotypic leukemia. Some clones in this sample may be carry-over from other donors' samples.

In its sample, this clone was seen once. The chain uses TRBV30 and TRBJ1-3; unclear D gene. The ends were cut back, 3 bases at V and 0 bases at J, with 9 bases in the middle. Per germline, CDR1 GTSNPN and CDR2 SVGIG (reference sequence). CDR3 length: 14 amino acids. The DNA for the CDR3 is TGTGCCTGGAGACAGTCCCTCTCTGGAAACACCATATATTTT. It is translated as CAWRQSLSGNTIYF. The full variable domain, rest sourced from reference TRBV30 and TRBJ1-3, is SQTIHQWPATLVQPVGSPLSLECTVEGTSNPNLYWYRQAAGRGLQLLFYSVGIGQISSEVPQNLSASRPQDRQFILSSKKLLLSDSGFYLCAWRQSLSGNTIYFGEGSWLTVV.

The genes are TRBV6-6 and TRBJ2-7, with TRBD1 as a possible D gene (5 bases). This CDR3 is built from 12 residues. Trimming stripped 6 bases from V and 3 bases from J, with 9 bases between. Germline V gene lookup returns CDR1 MNHNY and CDR2 SVGAGI (reference sequence). The CDR3 here is CASSDRDYEQYF. CDR3 DNA sequence: TGTGCCAGCAGCGACAGAGACTACGAGCAGTACTTC.

This clone was found once. The chain carries TRBV5-1 and TRBJ1-5; TRBD1 aligns across 7 bases. This CDR3 is 14 amino acids long. The V and J ends lost 1 base and 6 bases, in that order; junction bases with no gene match: 4. The V gene's germline CDR1 is SGHRS and CDR2 YFSETQ. The CDR3 coding sequence is TGCGCCAGCAGCTTGCAGGGGGAGGGTCAGCCCCAGCATTTT. Residues: CASSLQGEGQPQHF.

V usage is TRBV7-8 and J usage is TRBJ1-2, with TRBD1 matching 9 bases. V shed 3 bases, J shed 5 bases, and the junction held 1 base outside the gene matches. The CDR3 loop spans 13 amino acids. Germline-derived CDR1 and CDR2 are SGHVS and FQNEAQ. The CDR3 region has the DNA TGTGCCAGCAGCTTGGGACAGGGTTATGGCTACACCTTC. Translated, it gives CASSLGQGYGYTF.

The CDR3 DNA reads as TGTGCCAGCAGCTCGGGGGCTGGGACTGAAGCTTTCTTT. It yields the protein CASSSGAGTEAFF. The chain joins TRBV7-2 to TRBJ1-1; tentatively, D is TRBD1 (6 bases). Deletions cut 4 bases from V and 5 bases from J, with 11 bases between. CDR1 and CDR2 from the germline V gene are SGHTA and FQGNSA. This CDR3 has 13 residues.

V gene TRBV10-3 combines with J gene TRBJ1-5, with 8 positions matching TRBD1. Per germline, CDR1 ENHRY and CDR2 SYGVKD. V lost 6 bases, J lost 5 bases, and 6 bases stayed unmatched. This CDR3 is 14 amino acids long. CDR3 DNA: TGTGCCATCAGGGACCCGACAGGGGATCAGCCCCAGCATTTT. It yields the protein CAIRDPTGDQPQHF.

This chain uses TRBV30 with TRBJ1-4; 7 bases line up with TRBD1. The germline CDR1 and CDR2 sequences are GTSNPN and SVGIG (reference sequence). Germline trimming cut 3 bases from V and 2 bases from J; bases unmatched to any gene: 3. The CDR3 totals 14 residues. This CDR3 is CAWRDRYTNEKLFF. DNA of the CDR3: TGTGCCTGGAGGGACAGGTACACTAATGAAAAACTGTTTTTT.

The chain recombines TRBV5-4 with TRBJ2-7, with 10 bases matching TRBD1. Germline loops: CDR1 SGHNT, CDR2 YYREEE (reference sequence). The ends lost 2 bases at V and 5 bases at J; junction bases unmatched: 4. The CDR3 length is 14 residues. As DNA, the CDR3 is TGTGCCAGCAGCTTACGACAGGGGGCGGACGAGCAGTACTTC. Translated, it gives CASSLRQGADEQYF.

This chain uses TRBV5-1 with TRBJ2-1; the match to TRBD2 covers 9 bases. Unmatched junction bases numbered 6, after V lost 0 bases and J lost 2 bases. CDR3 length equals 17 residues. Germline V gene lookup returns CDR1 SGHRS and CDR2 YFSETQ. The chain's CDR3 is CASSLAPLAGPYNEQFF. The CDR3 DNA reads TGCGCCAGCAGCTTGGCCCCCCTAGCGGGACCCTACAATGAGCAGTTCTTC.

The CDR3 reads CASQTRTGGYEQYF. The CDR3 coding sequence is TGTGCCAGCCAAACCCGGACAGGGGGCTACGAGCAGTACTTC. This chain joins TRBV25-1 and TRBJ2-7; 10 nucleotides agree with TRBD1. The germline V gene encodes CDR1 MGHDK and CDR2 SYGVNS. With 8 bases clipped from V and 3 bases from J, the junction kept 7 bases outside the gene matches. The CDR3 is 14 amino acids.

The gene calls are TRBV28 and TRBJ2-3; 8 nucleotides match TRBD2. J gave up 6 bases and V 5 bases, and 7 bases lay outside the gene matches. The length of the CDR3 is 14 residues. Germline V gives CDR1 MDHEN, CDR2 SYDVKM. The CDR3 DNA is TGTGCCAGCAGTCGGGCCAGCGGGGGTGATACGCAGTATTTT. This sequence encodes CASSRASGGDTQYF.

V is TRBV7-2 and J is TRBJ2-2; D remains unclear. V was pared by 5 bases and J by 4 bases, with 8 bases between. Germline V gene lookup returns CDR1 SGHTA and CDR2 FQGNSA. There are 13 residues in the CDR3. CDR3 nucleotides: TGTGCCAGCAGCGAAGCTGGCACCGGGGAGCTGTTTTTT. It specifies CASSEAGTGELFF. Supplemented by reference TRBV7-2 and TRBJ2-2, the full variable domain reads GAGVSQSPSNKVTEKGKDVELRCDPISGHTALYWYRQSLGQGLEFLIYFQGNSAPDKSGLPSDRFSAERTGGSVSTLTIQRTQQEDSAVYLCASSEAGTGELFFGEGSRLTVL.

This rearrangement joins TRBV5-6 to TRBJ2-7; D perhaps matches TRBD2 (6 bases). CDR1 is SGHDT and CDR2 is YYEEEE in the germline V gene. The CDR3 is 13 amino acids. V was clipped by 6 bases and J by 1 base, with 11 bases between them. CDR3 sequence: CASTPGRSYEQYF. The CDR3 DNA sequence: TGTGCCAGCACCCCGGGGAGGTCCTACGAGCAGTACTTC.

This chain links TRBV28 with TRBJ1-2; tentatively, D is TRBD1 (6 bases). The germline gives CDR1 MDHEN, CDR2 SYDVKM. V lost 4 bases and J lost 8, with 20 bases in between. The CDR3 is 15 amino acids. CDR3 sequence (DNA): TGTGCCAGCAGTTCCCTCGGGCCACTTCAGGGGGGCTACACCTTC. Its translation: CASSSLGPLQGGYTF.

The chain employs TRBV19 and TRBJ2-6; 8 nucleotides agree with TRBD2. The CDR3 contains 16 residues. J gave up 1 base and V 3 bases, and 2 bases lay outside the gene matches. Germline V lookup: CDR1 LNHDA, CDR2 SQIVND (reference sequence). The CDR3 DNA sequence: TGTGCCAGTAGTATCGGGGGGGCTTCTGGGGCCAACGTCCTGACTTTC. Translating it yields CASSIGGASGANVLTF.

This chain uses TRBV5-1 with TRBJ1-1, with D uncertain. V shed 4 bases and J shed 1 base, with 8 bases lying between them. The CDR3 totals 13 residues. Germline assignment: CDR1 SGHRS and CDR2 YFSETQ. The CDR3 DNA is TGCGCCAGCAGCCTTCGACGGAACACTGAAGCTTTCTTT. Its translation: CASSLRRNTEAFF.

The rearrangement links TRBV6-5 to TRBJ2-7; 10 bases align to TRBD1. Germline values: CDR1 MNHEY, CDR2 SVGAGI. The junction had 9 bases not matched to a gene; V was cut back by 5 bases and J by 5 bases. The CDR3 spans 15 residues. CDR3 nucleotide sequence: TGTGCCAGCAGTCCCTGGGGACAGGGGATCCACGAGCAGTACTTC. Translation: CASSPWGQGIHEQYF.

The chain links TRBV5-4 to TRBJ1-2; weak D call: TRBD1 (6 bases). Germline loops: CDR1 SGHNT, CDR2 YYREEE (reference sequence). The CDR3 loop spans 13 amino acids. V lost 3 bases, J lost 7 bases, and 13 bases lay in between. For the CDR3, the DNA is TGTGCCAGCAGCTGGCGAACAGGGATTGGCTACACCTTC. Protein: CASSWRTGIGYTF.

The V gene is TRBV6-5, the J gene TRBJ1-2, with 7 bases matching TRBD1. In germline, CDR1 is MNHEY, CDR2 SVGAGI. V shed 2 bases, J shed 4 bases, and the junction held 4 bases outside the gene matches. CDR3 length: 14 amino acids. CDR3 bases: TGTGCCAGCAGTTACGACAGGGAGGGCTATGGCTACACCTTC. This codes for CASSYDREGYGYTF.

The gene calls are TRBV4-3 and TRBJ2-7, with TRBD2 matching 8 bases. This CDR3 has 18 residues. Losses at the gene ends were 0 bases for V and 4 bases for J; bases not matched to a gene: 14. Germline CDR1 is LGHNA and CDR2 is YSLEER. CDR3 sequence reads: CASSQEGRGGPSEYEQYF. As DNA, the CDR3 is TGCGCCAGCAGCCAAGAAGGACGGGGGGGGCCCTCTGAATACGAGCAGTACTTC.

In this sample, this clone turned up a few times. The rearrangement joins TRBV19 to TRBJ1-5; D call uncertain. V gave up 5 bases and J gave up 0 bases, with 8 bases separating them. Germline CDR1 and CDR2: LNHDA and SQIVND (reference sequence). There are 14 residues in the CDR3. The CDR3 loop reads CASSSFNSNQPQHF. The CDR3 region has the DNA TGTGCCAGTAGTTCCTTTAATAGCAATCAGCCCCAGCATTTT.

The genes are TRBV14 and TRBJ2-7; 8 bases match TRBD1. Germline-derived CDR1 and CDR2 are SGHDN and FVKESK. V shed 5 bases, J shed 5 bases, and the junction held 14 bases outside the gene matches. There are 16 residues in the CDR3. The chain's CDR3 is CASSESGTGVFDEQYF. Written as DNA, the CDR3 is TGTGCCAGCAGCGAATCCGGGACAGGTGTTTTCGACGAGCAGTACTTC.

V is TRBV19 and J is TRBJ1-6, with TRBD1 matching 8 bases. Germline V lookup: CDR1 LNHDA, CDR2 SQIVND (reference sequence). Trimming at V came to 5 bases and at J to 7 bases, leaving 4 bases not matched to a gene. This CDR3 region has 14 residues. The CDR3 DNA sequence: TGTGCCAGTAGTGGACAGGGTGGCAATTCACCCCTCCACTTT. Its protein is CASSGQGGNSPLHF.

The chain combines TRBV30 with TRBJ1-1; TRBD1 is a possible D gene (6 bases). This CDR3 spans 13 amino acids. Germline-derived CDR1 and CDR2 are GTSNPN and SVGIG (reference sequence). Trimming shortened V by 5 bases and J by 5 bases, and 15 bases separated the two germline ends. This chain's CDR3 is CAWGSGVWTEAFF. In DNA, the CDR3 is TGTGCCTGGGGATCAGGGGTATGGACTGAAGCTTTCTTT.

This chain connects TRBV4-1 to TRBJ1-1; TRBD1 matches 9 bases. CDR3 size: 14 residues. The ends lost 6 bases at V and 5 bases at J; junction bases unmatched: 7. Germline assignment: CDR1 MGHRA and CDR2 YSYEKL. The CDR3: CASSYRGPGTEAFF. As DNA, the CDR3 is TGCGCCAGCAGTTACAGGGGGCCCGGGACTGAAGCTTTCTTT.

The chain has TRBV13 and TRBJ2-5; D possibly corresponds to TRBD1 (6 bases). The V end lost 4 bases, the J end lost 2 bases, and 11 bases lay between the germline ends. CDR1 PRHDT and CDR2 FYEKMQ come from the germline V gene (reference sequence). The CDR3 has 14 amino acids. The chain's CDR3 is CASSSGALQETQYF. The CDR3 coding sequence is TGTGCCAGCAGCTCAGGGGCACTACAAGAGACCCAGTACTTC.

The chain links TRBV6-5 to TRBJ1-5, with 10 bases aligning to TRBD1. The CDR3 length is 15 residues. Trimming removed 6 bases from V and 4 bases from J; junction bases left unmatched: 6. Per the germline V gene, CDR1 is MNHEY and CDR2 is SVGAGI. Written as DNA, the CDR3 is TGTGCCAGCAGCGACCGGGACAGGGGTAATCAGCCCCAGCATTTT. Translating gives CASSDRDRGNQPQHF.

The V call is TRBV2, the J call TRBJ1-2; D remains unclear. This CDR3 has 14 residues. The V gene lost 5 bases and the J gene lost 0 bases, with 10 bases spanning the gap. CDR1 SNHLY and CDR2 FYNNEI come from the germline V gene. The CDR3 spells CASSPQQTNYGYTF. CDR3 nucleotides: TGTGCCAGCAGTCCCCAACAGACTAACTATGGCTACACCTTC.